This passage covers 6 T cell receptor beta chains from one sample sequenced in a study of cytomegalovirus exposure and HLA in healthy donors. 13 Jbeta primers and 60 Vbeta primers were used for the PCR. The table came from immunoSEQ multiplex PCR; TCRdb's copy has only in-frame clones and leaves some out. The repertoire holds about 200,000 clones, with 70% to 80% as singletons. The sample comprised PBMCs. All receptors derive from a male donor in good health and CMV-seropositive.

Here the CDR3 reads CASSRDYAPYEQYF. DNA of the CDR3: TGCGCCAGCAGCCGGGACTACGCTCCCTACGAGCAGTACTTC. The chain employs TRBV4-3 and TRBJ2-7; TRBD2 matches 7 bases. V was clipped by 4 bases and J by 2 bases; unmatched bases: 5. The CDR3 sequence is 14 residues long. The V gene's germline CDR1 is LGHNA and CDR2 YSLEER.

About this clone itself: At one boundary the junction diverges from the germline segment, which might be a read error. The CDR3 nucleotides are TGTTCCAGCAGCCTAGCGCGTTGGGGGGACAATCAGCCCCAGCATTTT. As protein: CSSSLARWGDNQPQHF. The genes are TRBV7-9 and TRBJ1-5, with D perhaps TRBD1 (5 bases). The germline V gene has CDR1 SEHNR and CDR2 FQNEAQ (reference sequence). The CDR3 runs 16 residues.

The rearrangement joins TRBV6-1 to TRBJ1-2; a weak D match, TRBD1 (5 bases). Germline V lookup: CDR1 MNHNS, CDR2 SASEGT. This CDR3 is built from 14 residues. V gave up 7 bases and J gave up 8 bases, with 20 bases separating them. Here the CDR3 reads CASIPGTATMGYTF. CDR3 sequence (DNA): TGTGCCAGCATCCCCGGGACTGCTACTATGGGCTACACCTTC.

This chain links TRBV9 with TRBJ1-4; D is unclear. CDR1 and CDR2 from the germline V gene are SGDLS and YYNGEE. V gave up 4 bases and J gave up 3 bases, with 13 bases separating them. The CDR3 loop spans 15 amino acids. CDR3 bases: TGTGCCAGCAGCCCCCGGGTCCTATCTAATGAAAAACTGTTTTTT. This gives the protein CASSPRVLSNEKLFF.

Of note for this clone: The sample has other DNA sequences that encode this CDR3 too. V is TRBV7-2 and J is TRBJ1-4; perhaps TRBD1 as D (6 bases). This CDR3 has 15 residues. The germline V gene encodes CDR1 SGHTA and CDR2 FQGNSA. The V end was cut by 5 bases, the J end by 0 bases, with 10 bases between. This chain's CDR3 is CASSPQGATNEKLFF. DNA of the CDR3: TGTGCCAGCAGCCCACAGGGAGCAACTAATGAAAAACTGTTTTTT.

The count of this clone is one. The chain employs TRBV7-2 and TRBJ1-1; D perhaps matches TRBD1 (6 bases). The germline V gene has CDR1 SGHTA and CDR2 FQGNSA. Deletions cut 1 base from V and 5 bases from J, with 11 bases between. The CDR3 runs to 14 residues. CDR3 loop: CASSLGAGVTEAFF. The CDR3 DNA reads as TGTGCCAGCAGCTTAGGGGCAGGGGTTACTGAAGCTTTCTTT.